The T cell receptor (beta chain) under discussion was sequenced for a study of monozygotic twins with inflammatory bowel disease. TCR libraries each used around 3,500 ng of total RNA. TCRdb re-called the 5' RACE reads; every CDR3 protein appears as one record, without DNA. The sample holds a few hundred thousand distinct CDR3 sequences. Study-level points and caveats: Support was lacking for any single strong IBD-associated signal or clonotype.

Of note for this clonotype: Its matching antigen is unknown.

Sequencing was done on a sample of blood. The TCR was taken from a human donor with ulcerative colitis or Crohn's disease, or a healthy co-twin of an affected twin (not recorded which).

The CDR3 spells CATSLGIHTGELFF. V and J are TRBV24-1 and TRBJ2-2. The CDR3 has 14 amino acids. The germline CDR1 and CDR2 sequences are KGHDR and SFDVKD.